The clone carrying this T cell receptor beta chain has more than one count but fewer than ten. The data originate from a study of T-cell reconstitution after alpha-beta-depleted transplantation in children. This sample's TCRbeta library carried unique molecular identifier barcodes. TCRdb re-called the PCR reads with MiXCR, one entry per CDR3 protein. The data show fewer than 400,000 distinct CDR3 sequences, about a fifth seen once. This sequence originates from a human donor who donated a stem cell graft to a child with acute myeloid leukemia. The material sequenced was PBMCs from the stem cell graft donor, taken from the stem cell graft.

CDR3 region: CASSDPGQPYEQYF. For the CDR3, the DNA is TGTGCCAGCAGTGACCCGGGACAGCCTTACGAGCAGTACTTC. The chain couples TRBV6-1 to TRBJ2-7; 7 nucleotides agree with TRBD1. Germline V gene data show CDR1 as MNHNS and CDR2 as SASEGT. Trimming cost V 3 bases and J 4 bases; bases outside gene matches: 6. The CDR3 consists of 14 residues.